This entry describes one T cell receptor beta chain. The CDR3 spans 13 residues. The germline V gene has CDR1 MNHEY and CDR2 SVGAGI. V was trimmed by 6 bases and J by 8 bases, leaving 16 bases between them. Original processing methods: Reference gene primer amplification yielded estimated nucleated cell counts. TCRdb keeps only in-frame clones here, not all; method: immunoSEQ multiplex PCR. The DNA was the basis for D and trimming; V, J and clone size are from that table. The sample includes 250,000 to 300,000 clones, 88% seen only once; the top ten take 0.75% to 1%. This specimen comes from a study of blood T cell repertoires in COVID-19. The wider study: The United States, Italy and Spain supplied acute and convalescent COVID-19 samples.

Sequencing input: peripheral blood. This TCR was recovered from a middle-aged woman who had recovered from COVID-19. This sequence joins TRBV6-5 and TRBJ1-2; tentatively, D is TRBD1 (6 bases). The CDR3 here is CASRDRGVGGYTF. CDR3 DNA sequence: TGTGCCAGCAGGGACAGAGGGGTAGGGGGCTACACCTTC.